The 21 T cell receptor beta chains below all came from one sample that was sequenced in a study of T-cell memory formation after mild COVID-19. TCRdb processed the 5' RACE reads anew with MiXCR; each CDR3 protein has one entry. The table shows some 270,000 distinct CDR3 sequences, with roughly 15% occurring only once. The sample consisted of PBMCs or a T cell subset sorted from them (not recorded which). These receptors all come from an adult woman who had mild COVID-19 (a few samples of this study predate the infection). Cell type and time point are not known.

CDR3 in DNA: TGTGCCAGCAGTTACTCGGGTAGCAATCAGCCCCAGCATTTT. Protein sequence: CASSYSGSNQPQHF. The chain combines TRBV6-6 with TRBJ1-5; D uncertain. The V gene lost 0 bases and the J gene lost 0 bases, with 3 bases spanning the gap. This CDR3 spans 14 amino acids. The germline CDR1 and CDR2 sequences are MNHNY and SVGAGI (reference sequence).

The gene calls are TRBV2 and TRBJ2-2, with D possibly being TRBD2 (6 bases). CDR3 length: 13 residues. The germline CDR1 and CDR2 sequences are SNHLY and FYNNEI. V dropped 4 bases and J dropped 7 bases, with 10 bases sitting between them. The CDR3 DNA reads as TGTGCCAGCAGTGCCCGGGGGTACGGGGAGCTGTTTTTT. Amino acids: CASSARGYGELFF.

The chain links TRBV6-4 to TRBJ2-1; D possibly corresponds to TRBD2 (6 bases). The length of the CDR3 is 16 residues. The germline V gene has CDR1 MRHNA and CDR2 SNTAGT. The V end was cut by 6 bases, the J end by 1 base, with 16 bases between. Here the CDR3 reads CASSAYGAGSYNEQFF. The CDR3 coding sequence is TGTGCCAGCAGCGCCTATGGTGCGGGGTCCTACAATGAGCAGTTCTTC.

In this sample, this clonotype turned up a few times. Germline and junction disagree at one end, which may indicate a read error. The DNA for the CDR3 is TGTGCCAGCAGCTTAGAACGGGCGGCGACTAGCGGGAGGGCCAACTTC. It yields the protein CASSLERAATSGRANF. The chain couples TRBV7-2 to TRBJ2-7, with 14 positions matching TRBD2. The germline V gene encodes CDR1 SGHTA and CDR2 FQGNSA. The CDR3 has 16 amino acids.

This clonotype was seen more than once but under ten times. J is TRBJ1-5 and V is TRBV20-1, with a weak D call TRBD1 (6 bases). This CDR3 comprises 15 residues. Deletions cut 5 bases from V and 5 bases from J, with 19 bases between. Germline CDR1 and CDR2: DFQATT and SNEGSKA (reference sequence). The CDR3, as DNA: TGCAGTGCTTTACCGGGACACTCCGTGGATCAGCCCCAGCATTTT. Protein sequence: CSALPGHSVDQPQHF.

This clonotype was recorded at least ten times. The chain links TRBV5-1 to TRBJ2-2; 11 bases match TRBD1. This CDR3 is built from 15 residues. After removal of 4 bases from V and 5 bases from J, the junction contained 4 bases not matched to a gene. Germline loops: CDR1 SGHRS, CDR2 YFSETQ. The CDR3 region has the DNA TGCGCCAGCAGCGCCCGGGACAGGGGGACCGGGGAGCTGTTTTTT. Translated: CASSARDRGTGELFF.

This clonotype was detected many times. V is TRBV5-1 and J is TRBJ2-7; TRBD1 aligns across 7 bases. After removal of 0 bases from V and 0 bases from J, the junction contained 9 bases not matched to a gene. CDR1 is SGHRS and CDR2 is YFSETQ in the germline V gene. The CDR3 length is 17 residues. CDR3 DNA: TGCGCCAGCAGCTTGGAGGGGTGGGGACAGAACTCCTACGAGCAGTACTTC. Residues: CASSLEGWGQNSYEQYF.

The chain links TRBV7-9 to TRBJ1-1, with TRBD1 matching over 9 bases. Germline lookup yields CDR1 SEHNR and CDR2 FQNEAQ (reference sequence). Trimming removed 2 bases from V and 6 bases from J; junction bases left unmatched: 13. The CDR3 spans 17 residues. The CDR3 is CASSLFGTGLKVAEAFF. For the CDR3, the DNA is TGTGCCAGCAGCTTATTCGGGACAGGGTTAAAAGTCGCTGAAGCTTTCTTT.

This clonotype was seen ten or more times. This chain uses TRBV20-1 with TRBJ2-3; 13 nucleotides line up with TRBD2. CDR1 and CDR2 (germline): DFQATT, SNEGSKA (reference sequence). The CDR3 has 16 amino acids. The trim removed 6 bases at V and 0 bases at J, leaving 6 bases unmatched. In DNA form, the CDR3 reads TGCAGTGCAAATTCGGGACTAGCGGGGAGCACAGATACGCAGTATTTT. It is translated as CSANSGLAGSTDTQYF.

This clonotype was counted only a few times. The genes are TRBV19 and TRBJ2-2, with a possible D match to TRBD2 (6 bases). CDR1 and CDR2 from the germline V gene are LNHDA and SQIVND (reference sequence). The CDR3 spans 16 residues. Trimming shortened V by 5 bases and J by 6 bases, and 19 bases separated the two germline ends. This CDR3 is CASSLMLSSVSGELFF. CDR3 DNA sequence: TGTGCCAGTAGTCTTATGTTGTCTAGCGTCTCCGGGGAGCTGTTTTTT.

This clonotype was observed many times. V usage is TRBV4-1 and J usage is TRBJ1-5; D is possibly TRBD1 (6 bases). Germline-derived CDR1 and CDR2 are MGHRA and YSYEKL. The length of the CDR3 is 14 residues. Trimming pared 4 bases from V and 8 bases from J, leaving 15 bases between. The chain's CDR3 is CASSRIQGGEPQHF. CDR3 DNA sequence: TGCGCCAGCAGCCGGATACAGGGTGGGGAGCCCCAGCATTTT.

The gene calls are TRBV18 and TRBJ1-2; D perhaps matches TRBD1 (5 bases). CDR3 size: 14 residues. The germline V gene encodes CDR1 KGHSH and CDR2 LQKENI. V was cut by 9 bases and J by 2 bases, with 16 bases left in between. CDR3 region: CASTQGLQNYGYTF. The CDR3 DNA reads TGTGCCAGTACCCAGGGACTACAAAACTATGGCTACACCTTC.

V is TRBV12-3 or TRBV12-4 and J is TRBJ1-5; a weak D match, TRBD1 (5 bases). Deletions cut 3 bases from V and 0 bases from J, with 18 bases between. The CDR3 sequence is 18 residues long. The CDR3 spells CASSFRGRTISSNQPQHF. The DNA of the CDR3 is TGTGCCAGCAGTTTCCGGGGGAGGACTATTTCTAGCAATCAGCCCCAGCATTTT.

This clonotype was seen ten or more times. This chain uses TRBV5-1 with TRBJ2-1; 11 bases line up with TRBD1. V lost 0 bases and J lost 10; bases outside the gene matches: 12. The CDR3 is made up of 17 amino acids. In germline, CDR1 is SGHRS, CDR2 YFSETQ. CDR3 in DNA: TGCGCCAGCAGCTTGGAGGTTATAGGACAGGGGGCTAGGGAGCAGTTCTTC. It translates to CASSLEVIGQGAREQFF.

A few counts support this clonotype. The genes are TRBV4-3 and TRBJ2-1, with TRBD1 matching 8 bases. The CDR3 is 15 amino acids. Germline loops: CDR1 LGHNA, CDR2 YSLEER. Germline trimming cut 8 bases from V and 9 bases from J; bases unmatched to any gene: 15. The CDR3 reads CASSQDRVVYGEQFF. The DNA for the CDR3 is TGCGCCAGCTCCCAGGACAGGGTGGTGTACGGTGAGCAGTTCTTC.

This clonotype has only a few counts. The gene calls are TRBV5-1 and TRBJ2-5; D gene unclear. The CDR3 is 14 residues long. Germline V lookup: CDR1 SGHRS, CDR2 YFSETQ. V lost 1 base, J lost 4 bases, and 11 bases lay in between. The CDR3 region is CASSLQSPSETQYF. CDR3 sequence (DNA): TGCGCCAGCAGCTTGCAGAGTCCCTCAGAGACCCAGTACTTC.

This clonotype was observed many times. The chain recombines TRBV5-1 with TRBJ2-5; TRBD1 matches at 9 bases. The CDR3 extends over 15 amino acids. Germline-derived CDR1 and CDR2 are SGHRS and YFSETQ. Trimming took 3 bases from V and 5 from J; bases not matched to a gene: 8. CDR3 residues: CASSSLQGAAETQYF. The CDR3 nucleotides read TGCGCCAGCAGCTCTCTACAGGGGGCGGCGGAGACCCAGTACTTC.

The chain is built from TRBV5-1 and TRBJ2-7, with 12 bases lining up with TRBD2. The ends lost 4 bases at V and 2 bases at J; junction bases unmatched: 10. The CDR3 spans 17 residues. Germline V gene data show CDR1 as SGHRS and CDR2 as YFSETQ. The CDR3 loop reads CASSRTSGARSAYEQYF. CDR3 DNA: TGCGCCAGCAGCCGGACTAGCGGGGCCCGCAGCGCCTACGAGCAGTACTTC.

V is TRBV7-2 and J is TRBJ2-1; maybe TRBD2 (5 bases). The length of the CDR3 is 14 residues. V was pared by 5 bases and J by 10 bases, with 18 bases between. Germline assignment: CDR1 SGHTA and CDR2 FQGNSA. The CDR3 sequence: CASSLTRASEEQFF. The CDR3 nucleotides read TGTGCCAGCAGCCTCACGAGGGCCTCGGAGGAGCAGTTCTTC.

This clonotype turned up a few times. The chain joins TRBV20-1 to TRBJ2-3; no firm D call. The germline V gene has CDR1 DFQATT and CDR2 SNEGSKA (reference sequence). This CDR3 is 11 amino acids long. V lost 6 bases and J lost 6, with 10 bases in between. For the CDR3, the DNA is TGCAGTGCCCTGCCGTGGGATACGCAGTATTTT. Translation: CSALPWDTQYF.

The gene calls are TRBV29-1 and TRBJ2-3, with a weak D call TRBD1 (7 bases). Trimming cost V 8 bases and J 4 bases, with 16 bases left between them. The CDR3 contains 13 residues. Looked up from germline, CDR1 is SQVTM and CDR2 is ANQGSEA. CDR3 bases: TGCAGCTCCCTGACAGGGAGGTCAGATACGCAGTATTTT. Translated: CSSLTGRSDTQYF.